This T cell receptor beta chain is drawn from a study of blood T cell repertoires in COVID-19. Across the whole study: In each case, the material was cDNA or gDNA derived from T cells, B-cell-depleted T cells, or PBMCs.

This study enrolled people aged about 18 to 90 from 24 US geographic areas. Two negative PCRs, clearance, or symptom resolution had been documented for recovered Cohort 3 donors. The table came from immunoSEQ multiplex PCR; TCRdb's copy has only in-frame clones and leaves some out. This table holds over 150,000 clones, approximately 85% found once. Germline V gene sequence: CDR1 MNHEY, CDR2 SMNVEV (reference sequence). This CDR3 is 13 amino acids long. Trimming cost V 7 bases and J 4 bases, with 11 bases left between them. Sequencing was performed on PBMCs or T cells enriched from blood (not recorded which). The clonotype comes from a man aged 40-55 years who had recovered from COVID-19. The chain couples TRBV27 to TRBJ1-5; maybe TRBD1 (6 bases). CDR3 sequence (DNA): TGTGCCAGCACCGCCGGGACAAATCAGCCCCAGCATTTT. It specifies CASTAGTNQPQHF.